The clone carrying this T cell receptor beta chain was picked up many times. No antigen is known for it. The record originates from a study of molecular identifiers for immune sequencing clone quantification. Broader study findings: Among effectors, clones above 20 RNA copies held over 98% of molecules; among naive cells, under 1%.

TCRdb processed the PCR reads anew with MiXCR; each CDR3 protein has one entry. Of hundreds of thousands of distinct CDR3 sequences listed, 25% were seen once; the top ten hold about 0.84%. The sequence was obtained from a human donor in good health. Some libraries in this study had Jurkat cell RNA spiked in. The sequenced sample consisted of naive CD8+ T cells from blood, with Jurkat cell RNA spiked in. As for subset: FACS-sorted CD8+CD4-CCR7+CD45RA+ naive T cells.

The CDR3 DNA reads TGTGCCAGCAGCTTGGAAGGGGAAGTCGACTTCAATCAGCCCCAGCATTTT. Translating gives CASSLEGEVDFNQPQHF. The chain has TRBV5-7 and TRBJ1-5, with D possibly matching TRBD1 (5 bases). TRBV5-7 is an ORF, and what it does is uncertain. This CDR3 is 17 amino acids long. The V end was cut by 0 bases, the J end by 3 bases, with 16 bases between.